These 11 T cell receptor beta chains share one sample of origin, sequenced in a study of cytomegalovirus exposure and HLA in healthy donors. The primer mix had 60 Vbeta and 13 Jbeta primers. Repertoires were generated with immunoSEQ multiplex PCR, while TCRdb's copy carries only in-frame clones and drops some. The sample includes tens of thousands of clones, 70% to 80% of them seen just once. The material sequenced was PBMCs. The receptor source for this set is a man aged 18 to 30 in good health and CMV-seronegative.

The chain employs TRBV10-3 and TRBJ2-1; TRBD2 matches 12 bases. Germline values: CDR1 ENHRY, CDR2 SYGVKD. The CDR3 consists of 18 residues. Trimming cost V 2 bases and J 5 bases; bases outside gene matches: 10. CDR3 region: CAISEPNRLAGVNNEQFF. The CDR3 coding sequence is TGTGCCATCAGTGAGCCGAACCGACTAGCGGGGGTTAACAATGAGCAGTTCTTC.

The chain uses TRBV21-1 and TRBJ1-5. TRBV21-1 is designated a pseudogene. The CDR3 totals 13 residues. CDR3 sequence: CASSKGGNQPQHF. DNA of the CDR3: TGTGCCAGCAGCAAAGGCGGGAATCAGCCCCAGCATTTT.

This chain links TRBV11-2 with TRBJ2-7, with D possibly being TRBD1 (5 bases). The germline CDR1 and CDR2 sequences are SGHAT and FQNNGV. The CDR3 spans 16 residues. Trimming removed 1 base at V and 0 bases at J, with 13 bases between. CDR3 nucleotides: TGTGCCAGCAGCTTAGTCCTATGGGGCCACTCCTACGAGCAGTACTTC. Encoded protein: CASSLVLWGHSYEQYF.

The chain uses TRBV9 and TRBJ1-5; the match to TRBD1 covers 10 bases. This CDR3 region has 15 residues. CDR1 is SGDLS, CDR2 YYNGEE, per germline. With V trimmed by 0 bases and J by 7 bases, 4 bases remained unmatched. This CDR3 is CASSVGDRGDQPQHF. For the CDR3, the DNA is TGTGCCAGCAGCGTAGGGGACAGGGGAGACCAGCCCCAGCATTTT.

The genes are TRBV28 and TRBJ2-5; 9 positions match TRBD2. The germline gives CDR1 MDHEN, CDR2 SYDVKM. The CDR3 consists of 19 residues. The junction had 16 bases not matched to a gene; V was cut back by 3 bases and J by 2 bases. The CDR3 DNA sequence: TGTGCCAGCAGTTTGACCCGAGGGGCGGGGGGGCGAAGGCAAGAGACCCAGTACTTC. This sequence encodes CASSLTRGAGGRRQETQYF.

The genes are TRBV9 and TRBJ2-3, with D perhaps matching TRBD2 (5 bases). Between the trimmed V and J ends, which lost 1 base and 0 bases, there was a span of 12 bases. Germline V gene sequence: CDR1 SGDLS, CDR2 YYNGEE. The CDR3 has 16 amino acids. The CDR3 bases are TGTGCCAGCAGCGTATTAGCGAGCACTAGCACAGATACGCAGTATTTT. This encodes CASSVLASTSTDTQYF.

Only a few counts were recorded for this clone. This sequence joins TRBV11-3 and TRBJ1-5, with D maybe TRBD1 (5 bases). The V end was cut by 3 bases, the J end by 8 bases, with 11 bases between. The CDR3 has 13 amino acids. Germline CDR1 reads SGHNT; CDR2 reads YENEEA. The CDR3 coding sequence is TGTGCCAGCAGCTTGGCAGGGTGGGAGCCCCAGCATTTT. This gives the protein CASSLAGWEPQHF.

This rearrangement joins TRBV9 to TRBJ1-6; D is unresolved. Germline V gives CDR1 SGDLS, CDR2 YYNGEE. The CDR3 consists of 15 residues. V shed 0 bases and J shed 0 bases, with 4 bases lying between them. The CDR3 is CASSVALSYNSPLHF. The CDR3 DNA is TGTGCCAGCAGCGTAGCTCTCTCCTATAATTCACCCCTCCACTTT.

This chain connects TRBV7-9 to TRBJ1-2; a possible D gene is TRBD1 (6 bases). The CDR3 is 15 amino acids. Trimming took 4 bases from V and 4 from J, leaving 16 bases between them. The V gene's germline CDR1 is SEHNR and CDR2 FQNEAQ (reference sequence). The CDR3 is CASSSNLDRIYGYTF. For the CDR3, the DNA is TGTGCCAGCAGCTCCAACCTGGACAGAATCTATGGCTACACCTTC.

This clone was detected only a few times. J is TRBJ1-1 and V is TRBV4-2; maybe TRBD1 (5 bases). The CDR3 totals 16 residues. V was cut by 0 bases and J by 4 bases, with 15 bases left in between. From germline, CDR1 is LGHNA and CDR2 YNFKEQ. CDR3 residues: CASSQDRSGGGTEAFF. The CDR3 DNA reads TGTGCCAGCAGCCAAGATAGGAGCGGGGGAGGCACTGAAGCTTTCTTT.

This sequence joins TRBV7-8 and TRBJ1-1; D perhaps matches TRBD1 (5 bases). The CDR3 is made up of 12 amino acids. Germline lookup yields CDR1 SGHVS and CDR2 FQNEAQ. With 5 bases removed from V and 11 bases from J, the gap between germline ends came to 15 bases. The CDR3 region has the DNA TGTGCCAGCAGCCCCGACAGACCTGGCGCTTTCTTT. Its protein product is CASSPDRPGAFF.